The TCR beta chain under discussion was sequenced for a study of vaccination and CD4 T cells after COVID-19. Study as a whole: As their vaccination, participants received two doses of either BNT162b2 or mRNA-1273 vaccine.

CDR3 length: 12 residues. The germline CDR1 and CDR2 sequences are MNHNS and SASEGT. Trimming removed 11 bases from V and 2 bases from J, with 12 bases in between. Treatment indicated: roughly 10-day PBMC culture with coronavirus spike peptide pools or control peptides (ViraFEST assay). In the ViraFEST assay, peptide-pool expansion preceded TCR sequencing of expanded clonotypes. For this clonotype: The antigen remains unidentified.

The Oncomine TCR Beta short-read assay sequenced DNA from cultured CD4+ T cells. From the PCR reads, TCRdb called clonotypes with MiXCR, one entry per CDR3 protein. This table holds about 11,000 distinct CDR3 sequences, roughly 73% found once. The specimen was CD4+ T cells from blood, cultured in vitro. This TCR was recovered from a human donor who had recovered from COVID-19. This chain joins TRBV6-1 and TRBJ1-1; D unclear. The CDR3 here is CAAGGSNTEAFF. The CDR3 region has the DNA TGTGCCGCCGGAGGGTCAAACACTGAAGCTTTCTTT.